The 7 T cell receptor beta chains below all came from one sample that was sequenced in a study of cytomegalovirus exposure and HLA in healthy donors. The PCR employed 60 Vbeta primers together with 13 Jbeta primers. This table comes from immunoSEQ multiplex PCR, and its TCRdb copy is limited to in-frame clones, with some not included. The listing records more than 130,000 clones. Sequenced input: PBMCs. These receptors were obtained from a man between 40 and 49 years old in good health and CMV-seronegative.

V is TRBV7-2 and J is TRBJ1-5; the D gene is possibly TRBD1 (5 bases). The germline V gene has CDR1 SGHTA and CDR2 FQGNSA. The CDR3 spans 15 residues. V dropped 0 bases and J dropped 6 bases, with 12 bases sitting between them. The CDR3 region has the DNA TGTGCCAGCAGCTTAGCGGGGACGGGGGGTCAGCCCCAGCATTTT. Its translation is CASSLAGTGGQPQHF.

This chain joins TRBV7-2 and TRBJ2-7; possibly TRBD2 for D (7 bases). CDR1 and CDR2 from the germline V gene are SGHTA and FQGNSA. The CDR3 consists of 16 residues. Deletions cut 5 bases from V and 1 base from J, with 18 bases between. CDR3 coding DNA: TGTGCCAGCAGCCTGATGGCGGGGGCGATTTCCTACGAGCAGTACTTC. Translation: CASSLMAGAISYEQYF.

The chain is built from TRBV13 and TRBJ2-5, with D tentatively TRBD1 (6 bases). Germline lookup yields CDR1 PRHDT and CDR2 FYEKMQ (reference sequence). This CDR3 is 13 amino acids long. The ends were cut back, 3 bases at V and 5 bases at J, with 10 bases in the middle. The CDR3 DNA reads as TGTGCCAGCAGCTTCAGGGGACGGGAGACCCAGTACTTC. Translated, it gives CASSFRGRETQYF.

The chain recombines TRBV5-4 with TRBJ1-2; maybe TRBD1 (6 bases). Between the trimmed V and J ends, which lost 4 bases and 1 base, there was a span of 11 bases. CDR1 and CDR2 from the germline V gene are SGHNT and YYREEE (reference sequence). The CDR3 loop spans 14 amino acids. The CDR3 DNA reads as TGTGCCAGCAGCCCCGGGACACTTAACTATGGCTACACCTTC. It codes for CASSPGTLNYGYTF.

The CDR3 loop reads CASSGQGGEQFF. The CDR3 nucleotides read TGTGCCAGCAGTGGGCAGGGCGGTGAGCAGTTCTTC. The chain joins TRBV6-4 to TRBJ2-1, with a weak D call TRBD1 (5 bases). Germline V lookup: CDR1 MRHNA, CDR2 SNTAGT. CDR3 size: 12 residues. The ends were cut back, 4 bases at V and 9 bases at J, with 10 bases in the middle.

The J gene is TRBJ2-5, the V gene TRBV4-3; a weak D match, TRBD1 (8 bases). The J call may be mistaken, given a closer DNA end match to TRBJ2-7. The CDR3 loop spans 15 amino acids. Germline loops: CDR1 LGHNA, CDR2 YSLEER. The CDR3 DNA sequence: TGCGCCAGCAGCCCCACAGGGGGAGGGTCCTACGAGCAGTACTTC. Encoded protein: CASSPTGGGSYEQYF.

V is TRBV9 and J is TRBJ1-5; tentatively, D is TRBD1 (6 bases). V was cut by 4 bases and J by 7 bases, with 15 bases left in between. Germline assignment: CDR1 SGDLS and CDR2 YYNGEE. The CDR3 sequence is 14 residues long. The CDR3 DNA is TGTGCCAGCAGCCCGGGAGGGGGATTCCAGCCCCAGCATTTT. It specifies CASSPGGGFQPQHF.